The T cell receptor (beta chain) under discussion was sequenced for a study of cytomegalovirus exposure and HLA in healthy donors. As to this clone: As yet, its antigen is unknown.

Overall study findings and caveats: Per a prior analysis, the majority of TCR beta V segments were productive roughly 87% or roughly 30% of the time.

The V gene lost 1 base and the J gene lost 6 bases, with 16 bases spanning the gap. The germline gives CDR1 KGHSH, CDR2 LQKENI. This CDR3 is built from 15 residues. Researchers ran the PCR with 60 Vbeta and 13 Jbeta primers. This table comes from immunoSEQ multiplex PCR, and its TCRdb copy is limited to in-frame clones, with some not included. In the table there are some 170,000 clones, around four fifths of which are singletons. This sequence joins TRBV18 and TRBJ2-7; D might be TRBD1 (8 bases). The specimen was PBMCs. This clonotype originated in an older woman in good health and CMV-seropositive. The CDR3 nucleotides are TGTGCCAGCTCACCACATGATACAGGGGGGGCCGAGCAGTACTTC. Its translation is CASSPHDTGGAEQYF.